These 21 T cell receptor beta chains share one sample of origin, sequenced in a study of molecular identifiers for immune sequencing clone quantification (dated by TCRdb to 2016 to 2018). The library was generated by PCR. Sequencing took place on a NextSeq 500. TCRdb's own reprocessing of the public reads used fastp at Q25 and MiXCR and kept productive beta chains. Rows are combined by CDR3 protein, so each entry shows the most common genes and DNA. For this sample the table gives over 50,000 distinct CDR3 sequences, of which about a third were detected only once. The ten largest make up 3.8% of the sample. The sequenced sample was naive CD8+ T cells from blood, with Jurkat cell RNA spiked in. In light of the paper, this sample's cell subset or site label describes: FACS-sorted CD8+CD4-CCR7+CD45RA+ naive T cells. The receptor source for this set is a human donor in good health. Some libraries in this study had Jurkat cell RNA spiked in.

This clonotype occurred many times. The J gene is TRBJ2-7, the V gene TRBV4-3; D unclear. V was cut by 0 bases and J by 3 bases, with 12 bases left in between. Germline V lookup: CDR1 LGHNA, CDR2 YSLEER. CDR3 length equals 15 residues. The CDR3 loop reads CASSQDTLGGYEQYF. The CDR3 nucleotides are TGCGCCAGCAGCCAAGATACCCTCGGCGGCTACGAGCAGTACTTC.

The chain uses TRBV4-1 and TRBJ2-5; D call uncertain. CDR1 and CDR2 from the germline V gene are MGHRA and YSYEKL. CDR3 size: 13 residues. V lost 1 base and J 4 bases, leaving 7 bases between the germline ends. As DNA, the CDR3 is TGCGCCAGCAGCCAAGGGGTCTTAGAGACCCAGTACTTC. It specifies CASSQGVLETQYF.

About this clonotype itself: Being one base from a much bigger clone, this may be a read error. This chain joins TRBV6-2 or TRBV6-3 and TRBJ1-5; D gene unclear. Per the germline V gene, CDR1 is MNHEY and CDR2 is SVGEGT. The CDR3 has 14 amino acids. CDR3 region: CASSDWESNQPQLF. CDR3 DNA: TGTGCCAGCAGTGACTGGGAATCCAATCAGCCCCAGCTTTTT.

The V and J genes are TRBV19 and TRBJ2-2; D ambiguous. Germline assignment: CDR1 LNHDA and CDR2 SQIVND (reference sequence). This CDR3 contains 14 residues. Trimming took 2 bases from V and 6 from J, leaving 10 bases between them. The CDR3 here is CASSIIRRAGELFF. The CDR3 nucleotides are TGTGCCAGTAGTATAATCCGACGGGCCGGGGAGCTGTTTTTT.

This clonotype has only a few counts. This sequence joins TRBV5-7 and TRBJ1-5, with a weak D call TRBD1 (5 bases). TRBV5-7 is an open reading frame whose function is uncertain. The CDR3 runs 15 residues. V dropped 2 bases and J dropped 7 bases, with 16 bases sitting between them. The DNA of the CDR3 is TGTGCCAGCAGCTTCACAACAGGCCAGTCCCAGCCCCAGCATTTT. This translates into CASSFTTGQSQPQHF.

The chain joins TRBV20-1 to TRBJ2-7; the D is unclear. With 3 bases removed from V and 4 bases from J, the gap between germline ends came to 22 bases. This CDR3 is 16 amino acids long. Germline assignment: CDR1 DFQATT and CDR2 SNEGSKA (reference sequence). The CDR3 DNA sequence: TGCAGTGCTAGGGACCCTATAGCAGGTACCCTTTACGAGCAGTACTTC. Protein product: CSARDPIAGTLYEQYF.

The rearrangement links TRBV28 to TRBJ2-3; D might be TRBD2 (6 bases). V lost 4 bases, J lost 1 base, and 15 bases lay in between. The CDR3 sequence is 16 residues long. Germline CDR1 and CDR2: MDHEN and SYDVKM. DNA of the CDR3: TGTGCCAGCAGTTCCCCCGGACTACACCGCACAGATACGCAGTATTTT. It translates to CASSSPGLHRTDTQYF.

This clonotype was counted many times. The chain links TRBV2 to TRBJ2-7; D unclear. Germline CDR1 is SNHLY and CDR2 is FYNNEI. The CDR3 is made up of 14 amino acids. Trimming pared 1 base from V and 3 bases from J, leaving 10 bases between. The CDR3 here is CASSEVRKFYEQYF. The CDR3 bases are TGTGCCAGCAGTGAAGTTCGCAAGTTCTACGAGCAGTACTTC.

As concerns this clonotype: One end of the junction is discordant with germline, which a read error may explain. The V call is TRBV5-1, the J call TRBJ2-2; 8 bases align to TRBD1. The CDR3 is made up of 16 amino acids. The germline CDR1 and CDR2 sequences are SGHRS and YFSETQ. The CDR3: CASSFWDRTDTGEPFF. DNA for the CDR3: TGCGCCAGCAGCTTTTGGGACAGGACCGACACCGGGGAGCCGTTTTTT.

The chain carries TRBV10-3 and TRBJ1-1, with D possibly matching TRBD1 (5 bases). V was pared by 5 bases and J by 2 bases, with 15 bases between. CDR1 ENHRY and CDR2 SYGVKD come from the germline V gene. This CDR3 spans 15 amino acids. CDR3 loop: CAISTSRETNTEAFF. The CDR3 nucleotides are TGTGCCATCAGTACCAGCAGGGAAACAAACACTGAAGCTTTCTTT.

The sample holds many counts of this clonotype. This chain joins TRBV7-2 and TRBJ2-3, with unresolved D. Looked up from germline, CDR1 is SGHTA and CDR2 is FQGNSA. The CDR3 runs 13 residues. Trimming cost V 3 bases and J 5 bases, with 9 bases left between them. The CDR3 protein is CASSFLGLDTQYF. The DNA for the CDR3 is TGTGCCAGCAGCTTCTTGGGGTTAGATACGCAGTATTTT.

Remarks on this clonotype: A much larger clone lies one base from this, so it may be a read error. The CDR3 ends on some other residue instead of the conserved phenylalanine or tryptophan, so this is likely a read error. The chain uses TRBV7-2 and TRBJ2-3; D not certain. This CDR3 region has 13 residues. Trimming took off 3 bases at V and 0 bases at J, with 4 bases between the two ends. Germline V gives CDR1 SGHTA, CDR2 FQGNSA. The DNA of the CDR3 is TGTGCCAGCAGCTTGCTTAGCACAGATACGCAGTATGTT. The encoded protein is CASSLLSTDTQYV.

For this clonotype: A junction end diverges from the germline sequence, so it may reflect a read error. This chain joins TRBV15 and TRBJ2-4; the D call may be TRBD1 or TRBD2 (5 bases each). The length of the CDR3 is 16 residues. CDR1 is LNHNV, CDR2 YYDKDF, per germline (reference sequence). CDR3 sequence reads: CATSRVAGREKNIQYF. The CDR3 nucleotides read TGTGCCACCAGCAGGGTTGCCGGCAGGGAGAAAAATATTCAGTACTTC.

This clonotype was counted ten times or more. The V gene is TRBV7-2, the J gene TRBJ2-7; D is ambiguous. Germline V gene sequence: CDR1 SGHTA, CDR2 FQGNSA. The CDR3 contains 13 residues. Trimming left V 1 base short and J 4 bases short, with 8 bases between. The CDR3 sequence: CASSLGSGYEQYF. The CDR3 DNA follows: TGTGCCAGCAGCTTAGGATCTGGATACGAGCAGTACTTC.

A word on this clonotype: A read error may be the cause here, since a much bigger clone is one base away. Likely a read error: the CDR3 ends without its conserved phenylalanine or tryptophan. This rearrangement joins TRBV4-3 to TRBJ2-7; D might be TRBD1 or TRBD2, each matching 6 bases. In germline, CDR1 is LGHNA, CDR2 YSLEER. The CDR3 covers 14 residues. The ends were cut back, 1 base at V and 6 bases at J, with 13 bases in the middle. In nucleotides, the CDR3 is TGCGCCAGCAGCCAAGCATGGACAGCGGGCGAGCAGTACTAC. Encoded protein: CASSQAWTAGEQYY.

The chain carries TRBV28 and TRBJ1-5; D gene uncertain. Germline loops: CDR1 MDHEN, CDR2 SYDVKM. The ends were cut back, 10 bases at V and 6 bases at J, with 16 bases in the middle. The length of the CDR3 is 13 residues. CDR3 sequence reads: CATTERVGQPQHF. CDR3 bases: TGTGCCACCACGGAGCGGGTCGGTCAGCCCCAGCATTTT.

This clonotype has only a few counts. The genes are TRBV28 and TRBJ2-3; a possible D gene is TRBD2 (6 bases). V was pared by 3 bases and J by 2 bases, with 9 bases between. The CDR3 extends over 14 amino acids. Germline CDR1 reads MDHEN; CDR2 reads SYDVKM. DNA for the CDR3: TGTGCCAGCAGTTTCGGCGGGGACACAGATACGCAGTATTTT. Translation: CASSFGGDTDTQYF.

This clonotype was observed once. A read error may explain this, as a much larger clone is one base away. The chain couples TRBV7-9 to TRBJ1-1; TRBD1 matches at 8 bases. This CDR3 is 13 amino acids long. V shed 8 bases, J shed 4 bases, and the junction held 6 bases outside the gene matches. The germline gives CDR1 SEHNR, CDR2 FQNEAQ (reference sequence). CDR3 residues: CASLTGATTEAFF. The CDR3 bases are TGTGCCAGCTTGACAGGGGCAACCACTGAAGCTTTCTTT.

This clonotype occurred many times. The genes are TRBV5-1 and TRBJ2-7; D may be TRBD2 (5 bases). CDR3 size: 13 residues. Trimming left V 0 bases short and J 3 bases short, with 7 bases between. Germline CDR1 SGHRS, CDR2 YFSETQ. CDR3 amino acids: CASSLAGNYEQYF. CDR3 coding DNA: TGCGCCAGCAGCTTGGCCGGGAACTACGAGCAGTACTTC.

The chain employs TRBV5-1 and TRBJ2-6; the D is unclear. Trimming pared 6 bases from V and 3 bases from J, leaving 4 bases between. The CDR3 consists of 12 residues. Germline values: CDR1 SGHRS, CDR2 YFSETQ. CDR3 loop: CASTIGANVLTF. DNA for the CDR3: TGCGCCAGCACCATTGGGGCCAACGTCCTGACTTTC.

Points on this clonotype: Here the CDR3 omits its conserved ending phenylalanine or tryptophan, so a read error is the likely source. The chain employs TRBV4-1 and TRBJ1-4; D is possibly TRBD1 (5 bases). The CDR3 sequence is 14 residues long. The germline V gene encodes CDR1 MGHRA and CDR2 YSYEKL. The V gene lost 2 bases and the J gene lost 8 bases, with 12 bases spanning the gap. Here the CDR3 reads CASSQFRVGEKLFL. Here the CDR3 DNA reads TGCGCCAGCAGCCAATTCAGGGTGGGGGAAAAACTGTTTCTT.